This T cell receptor beta chain was captured in a study of blood T cell repertoires in COVID-19 (dated by TCRdb to about 2020). Regarding the complete study: Samples from collaborators originated in the United States, Italy and Spain and spanned both the acute and convalescent phases of COVID-19. The prospective study material was composed of cDNA or gDNA derived from T cells, B-cell-depleted T cells, or PBMCs. Deeply sampled blood TCRbeta repertoires from subjects exposed to, actively infected with, or recovered from COVID-19 were included in the dataset. The repertoires were released in a freely available public database meant as a resource for research on the immune response to SARS-CoV-2. The samples were drawn from two sources: the first 160 participants of the ongoing ImmuneRACE study, and 950 to 1,500 subjects contributed by 6 global collaborators. Sample metadata almost always included a de-identified subject ID, COVID-19 status, age in years and sex. HLA class I and class II types, where available, came from metadata supplied by the sample provider rather than from assay-based typing.

Findings and caveats that apply to the study as a whole: The quantity of clinical and demographic metadata differed by source and by participant and was supplied without curation.

With respect to this clone: What antigen it recognizes has not been identified. One base away there is no much larger clone; base qualities are not given.

Whole blood was collected in K2EDTA tubes by collaborating institutions according to the institutions' own protocols. For TCRbeta analysis, collaborator samples were shipped as frozen whole blood, as isolated PBMCs, or as DNA extracted from either sample type. TCRbeta CDR3 regions were amplified from genomic DNA using the immunoSEQ Assay, a bias-controlled multiplex PCR. The study's own analysis went as follows. The number of nucleated cells in each sample was estimated by amplification of reference gene primers within the assay. To quantify the absolute abundance of each unique TCRbeta CDR3 rearrangement, sequence reads were collapsed and filtered. Productive Simpson clonality was computed per sample as the square root of Simpson's diversity index over productive rearrangements. TCRdb holds this immuneACCESS table with in-frame rearrangements only. Some clones are missing; in checked studies, unresolved V genes explain under half, and the rest has no known cause. That table furnishes V, J and clone size, whereas the DNA furnished D and trimming. The sample profile shows under 250,000 clones; approximately 80% of them were found once. Roughly 12% of the sample belongs to the ten largest clones.

The germline V gene gives CDR1 as MGHRA and CDR2 as YSYEKL. The CDR3 has 17 amino acids, counting the end cysteine and phenylalanine. The read is trimmed to its CDR3 DNA, 51 bases read in frame from base 1. A distance of 13 bases separates the germline ends of V and J, which lose 0 bases and 2 bases respectively. The sample was peripheral blood. The chain couples TRBV4-1 to TRBJ1-4, with TRBD1 perhaps the D gene, on 6 matching bases. This TCR was recovered from a human donor in a cohort sampled during active COVID-19. CDR3 protein: CASSQDRGGRTNEKLFF. The DNA sequence is TGCGCCAGCAGCCAAGACAGGGGCGGCAGGACTAATGAAAAACTGTTTTTT.